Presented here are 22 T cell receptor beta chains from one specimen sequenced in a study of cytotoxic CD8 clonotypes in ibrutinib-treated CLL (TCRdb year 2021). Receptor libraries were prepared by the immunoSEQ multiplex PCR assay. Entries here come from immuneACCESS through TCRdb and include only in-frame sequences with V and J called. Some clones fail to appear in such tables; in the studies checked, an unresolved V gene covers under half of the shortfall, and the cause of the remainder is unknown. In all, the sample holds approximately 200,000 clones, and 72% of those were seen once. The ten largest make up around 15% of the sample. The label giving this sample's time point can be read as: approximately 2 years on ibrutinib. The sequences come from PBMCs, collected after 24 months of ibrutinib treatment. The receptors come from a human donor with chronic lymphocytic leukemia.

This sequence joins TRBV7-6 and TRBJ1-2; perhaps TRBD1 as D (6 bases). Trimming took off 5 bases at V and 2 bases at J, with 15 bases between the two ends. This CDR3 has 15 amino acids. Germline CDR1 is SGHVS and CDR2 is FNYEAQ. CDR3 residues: CASSARGGPNYGYTF. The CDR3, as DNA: TGTGCCAGCAGCGCCCGGGGGGGCCCGAACTATGGCTACACCTTC.

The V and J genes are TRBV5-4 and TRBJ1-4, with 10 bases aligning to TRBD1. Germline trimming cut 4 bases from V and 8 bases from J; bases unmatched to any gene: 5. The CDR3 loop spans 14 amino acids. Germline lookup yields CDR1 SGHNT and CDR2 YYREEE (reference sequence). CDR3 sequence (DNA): TGTGCCAGCAGCACGGACAGGGGGAGGGAAAAACTGTTTTTT. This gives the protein CASSTDRGREKLFF.

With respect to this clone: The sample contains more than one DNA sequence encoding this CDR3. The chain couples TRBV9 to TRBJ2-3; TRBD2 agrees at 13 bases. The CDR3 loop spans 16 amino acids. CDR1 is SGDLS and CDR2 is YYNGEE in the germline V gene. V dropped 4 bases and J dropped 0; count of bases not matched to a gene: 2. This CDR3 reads CASSTGLAGSTDTQYF. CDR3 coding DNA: TGTGCCAGCAGCACGGGACTAGCGGGAAGCACAGATACGCAGTATTTT.

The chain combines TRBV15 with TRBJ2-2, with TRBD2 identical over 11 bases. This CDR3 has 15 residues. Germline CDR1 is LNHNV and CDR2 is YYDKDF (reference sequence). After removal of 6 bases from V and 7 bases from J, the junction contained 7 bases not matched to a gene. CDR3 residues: CATRGSGRANGELFF. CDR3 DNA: TGTGCCACCAGGGGTAGCGGGAGGGCAAACGGGGAGCTGTTTTTT. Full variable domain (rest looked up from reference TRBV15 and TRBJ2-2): DAMVIQNPRYQVTQFGKPVTLSCSQTLNHNVMYWYQQKSSQAPKLLFHYYDKDFNNEADTPDNFQSRRPNTSFCFLDIRSPGLGDTAMYLCATRGSGRANGELFFGEGSRLTVL.

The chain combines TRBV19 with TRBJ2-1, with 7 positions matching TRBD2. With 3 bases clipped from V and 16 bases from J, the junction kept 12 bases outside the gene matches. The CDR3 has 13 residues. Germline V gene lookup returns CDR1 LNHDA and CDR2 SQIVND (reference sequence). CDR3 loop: CASSISTVGGLFF. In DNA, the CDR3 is TGTGCCAGTAGTATTTCCACGGTGGGAGGGCTTTTCTTC.

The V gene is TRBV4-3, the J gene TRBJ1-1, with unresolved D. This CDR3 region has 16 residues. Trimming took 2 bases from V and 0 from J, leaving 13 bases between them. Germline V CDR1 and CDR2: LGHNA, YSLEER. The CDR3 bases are TGCGCCAGCAGCCAAAAGAGCGGTGCGTTGAACACTGAAGCTTTCTTT. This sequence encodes CASSQKSGALNTEAFF.

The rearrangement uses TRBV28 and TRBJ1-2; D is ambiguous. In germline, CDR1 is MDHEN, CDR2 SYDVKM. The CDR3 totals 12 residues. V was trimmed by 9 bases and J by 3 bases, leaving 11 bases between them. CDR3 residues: CASQLMDYGYTF. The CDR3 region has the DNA TGTGCCAGTCAGTTAATGGACTATGGCTACACCTTC.

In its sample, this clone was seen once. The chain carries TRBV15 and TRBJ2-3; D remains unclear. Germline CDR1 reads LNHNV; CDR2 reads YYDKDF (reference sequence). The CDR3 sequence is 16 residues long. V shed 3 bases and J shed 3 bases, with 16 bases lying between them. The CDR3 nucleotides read TGTGCCACCAGCAGTGACCCCCTGGGTTTGACAGATACGCAGTATTTT. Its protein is CATSSDPLGLTDTQYF.

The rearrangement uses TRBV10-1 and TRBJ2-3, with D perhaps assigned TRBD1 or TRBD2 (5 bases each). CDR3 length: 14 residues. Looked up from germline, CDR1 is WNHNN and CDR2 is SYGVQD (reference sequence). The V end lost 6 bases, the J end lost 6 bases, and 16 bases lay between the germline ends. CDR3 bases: TGCGCCAGCAGACGGGACCTCGGGGCGGATACGCAGTATTTT. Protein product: CASRRDLGADTQYF.

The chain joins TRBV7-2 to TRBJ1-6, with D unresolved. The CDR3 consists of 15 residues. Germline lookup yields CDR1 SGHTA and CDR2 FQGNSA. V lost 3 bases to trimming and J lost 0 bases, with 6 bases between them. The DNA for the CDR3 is TGTGCCAGCAGCTTGGCAGTCTCCTATAATTCACCCCTCCACTTT. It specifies CASSLAVSYNSPLHF.

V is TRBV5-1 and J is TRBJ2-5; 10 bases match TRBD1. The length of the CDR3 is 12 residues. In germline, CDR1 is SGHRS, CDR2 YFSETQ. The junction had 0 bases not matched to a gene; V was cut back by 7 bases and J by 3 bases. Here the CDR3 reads CASGQGEETQYF. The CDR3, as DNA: TGCGCCAGCGGACAGGGGGAAGAGACCCAGTACTTC.

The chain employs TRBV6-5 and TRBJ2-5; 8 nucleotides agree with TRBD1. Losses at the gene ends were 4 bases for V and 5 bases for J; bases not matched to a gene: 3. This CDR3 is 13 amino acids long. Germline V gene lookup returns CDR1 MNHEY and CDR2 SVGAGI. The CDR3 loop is CASSSTGAETQYF. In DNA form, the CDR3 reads TGTGCCAGCAGTTCGACAGGGGCTGAGACCCAGTACTTC.

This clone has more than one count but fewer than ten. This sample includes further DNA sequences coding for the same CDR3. CDR3 nucleotide sequence: TGTGCCAGCAGTTACCGCGACAGCTCCTACGAGCAGTACTTC. Translated: CASSYRDSSYEQYF. The chain carries TRBV6-5 and TRBJ2-7; a possible D gene is TRBD1 (5 bases). Germline CDR1 reads MNHEY; CDR2 reads SVGAGI. The CDR3 is made up of 14 amino acids. Trimming stripped 2 bases from V and 0 bases from J, with 8 bases between.

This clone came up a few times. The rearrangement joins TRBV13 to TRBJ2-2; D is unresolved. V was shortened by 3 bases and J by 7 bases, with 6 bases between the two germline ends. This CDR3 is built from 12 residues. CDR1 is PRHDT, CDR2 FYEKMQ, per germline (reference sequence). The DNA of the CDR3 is TGTGCCAGCAGCTTTGAACTCGGGGAGCTGTTTTTT. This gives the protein CASSFELGELFF.

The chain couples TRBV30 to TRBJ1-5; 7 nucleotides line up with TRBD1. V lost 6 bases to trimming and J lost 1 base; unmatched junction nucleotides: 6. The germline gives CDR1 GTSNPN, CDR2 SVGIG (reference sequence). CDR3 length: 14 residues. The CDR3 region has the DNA TGTGCCTGTAGGGGGCTCGGAAGCAATCAGCCCCAGCATTTT. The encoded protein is CACRGLGSNQPQHF. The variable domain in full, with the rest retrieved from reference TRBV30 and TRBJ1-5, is SQTIHQWPATLVQPVGSPLSLECTVEGTSNPNLYWYRQAAGRGLQLLFYSVGIGQISSEVPQNLSASRPQDRQFILSSKKLLLSDSGFYLCACRGLGSNQPQHFGDGTRLSIL.

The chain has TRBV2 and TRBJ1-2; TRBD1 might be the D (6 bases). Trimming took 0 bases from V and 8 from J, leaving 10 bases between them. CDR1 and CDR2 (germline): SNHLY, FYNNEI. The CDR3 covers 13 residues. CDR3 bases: TGTGCCAGCAGTGAAGCGAGGGGGATCGGCTACACCTTC. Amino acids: CASSEARGIGYTF.

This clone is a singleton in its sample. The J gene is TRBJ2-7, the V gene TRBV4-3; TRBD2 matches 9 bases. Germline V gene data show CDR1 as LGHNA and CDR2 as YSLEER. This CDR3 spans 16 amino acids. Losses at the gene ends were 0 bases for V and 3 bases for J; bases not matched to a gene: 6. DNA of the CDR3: TGCGCCAGCAGCCAAGAAACCGGGACTAGCAGCTACGAGCAGTACTTC. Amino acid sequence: CASSQETGTSSYEQYF.

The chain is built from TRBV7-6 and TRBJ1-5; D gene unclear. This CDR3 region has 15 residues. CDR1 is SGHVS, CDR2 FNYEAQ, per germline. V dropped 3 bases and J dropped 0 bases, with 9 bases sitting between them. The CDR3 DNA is TGTGCCAGCAGCTTTGGAAGTTATAGCAATCAGCCCCAGCATTTT. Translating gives CASSFGSYSNQPQHF.

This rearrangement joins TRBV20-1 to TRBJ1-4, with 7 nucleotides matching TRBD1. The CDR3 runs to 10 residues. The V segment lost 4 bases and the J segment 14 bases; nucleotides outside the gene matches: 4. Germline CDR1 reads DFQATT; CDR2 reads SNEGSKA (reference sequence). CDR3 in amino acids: CSATGDSLFF. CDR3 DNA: TGCAGTGCTACGGGGGACAGTCTGTTTTTT.

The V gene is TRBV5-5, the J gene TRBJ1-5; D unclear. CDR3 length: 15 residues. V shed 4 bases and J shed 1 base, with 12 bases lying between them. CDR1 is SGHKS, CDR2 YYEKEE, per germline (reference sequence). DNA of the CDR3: TGTGCCAGCAGCCCTGGAACTTCGAGCAATCAGCCCCAGCATTTT. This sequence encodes CASSPGTSSNQPQHF.

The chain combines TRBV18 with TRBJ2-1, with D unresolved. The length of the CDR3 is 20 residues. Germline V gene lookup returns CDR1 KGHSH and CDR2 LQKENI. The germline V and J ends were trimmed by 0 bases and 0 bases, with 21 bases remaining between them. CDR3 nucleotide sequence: TGTGCCAGCTCACCACCGTACACAGTAATAATTGCTAGCTCCTACAATGAGCAGTTCTTC. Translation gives CASSPPYTVIIASSYNEQFF.

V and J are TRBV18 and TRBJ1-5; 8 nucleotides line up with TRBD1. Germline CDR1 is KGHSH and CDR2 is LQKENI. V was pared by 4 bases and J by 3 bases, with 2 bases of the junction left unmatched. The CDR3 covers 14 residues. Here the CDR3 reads CASSRQGNNQPQHF. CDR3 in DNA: TGTGCCAGCTCACGACAGGGGAACAATCAGCCCCAGCATTTT.